Listed below are T cell receptor beta chains from one sample, sequenced in a study of cytomegalovirus exposure and HLA in healthy donors. TCRdb's copy holds only in-frame clones and misses some; the assay was immunoSEQ multiplex PCR. Among some 220,000 clones listed, just over 90% were seen once. The sample was PBMCs. The source is a woman under 30 in good health and CMV-seronegative. CDR3s include the opening cysteine and the closing phenylalanine or tryptophan. A D gene is named only where the DNA matches it firmly. Clone size is not always given. Where it is, it says once, few, many or a class for expanded clones.

TRBV7-9	TRBJ1-2	few	TRBD1	CASSTRQGEGYTF	TGTGCCAGCAGCACTCGACAGGGGGAGGGCTACACCTTC
TRBV4-1	TRBJ2-3	-	TRBD2	CASSHGLAGNRGTQYF	TGCGCCAGCAGCCACGGACTAGCGGGAAACCGTGGTACGCAGTATTTT
TRBV5-1	TRBJ2-1	-	TRBD2	CASSTGLAGTQLEQFF	TGCGCCAGCAGCACGGGACTAGCGGGCACTCAACTTGAGCAGTTCTTC
TRBV27	TRBJ1-2	-	TRBD1	CASSQRQGGGYTF	TGTGCCAGCAGTCAAAGACAGGGAGGTGGCTACACCTTC
TRBV2	TRBJ1-2	-	TRBD1	CASRRDRGVVNYGYTF	TGTGCCAGCAGAAGGGACAGGGGCGTCGTTAACTATGGCTACACCTTC
TRBV29-1	TRBJ2-7	-	-	CSVVPTQAGWQHYPEQYF	TGCAGCGTTGTTCCCACCCAGGCAGGGTGGCAGCATTATCCCGAGCAGTACTTC
TRBV7-9	TRBJ1-3	-	-	CASSPGAYGNTIYF	TGTGCCAGCAGCCCGGGAGCTTATGGAAACACCATATATTTT
TRBV6-1	TRBJ1-2	-	TRBD1	CASSGEQGAENGYTF	TGTGCCAGCAGTGGAGAACAGGGGGCAGAGAATGGCTACACCTTC
TRBV6-1	TRBJ2-1	-	-	CASSESAGGWRYNEQFF	TGTGCCAGCAGTGAGTCGGCAGGGGGGTGGAGGTACAATGAGCAGTTCTTC
TRBV6-1	TRBJ1-1	-	TRBD1	CASSEEDQTGSYTEAFF	TGTGCCAGCAGTGAAGAGGATCAGACAGGGTCGTACACTGAAGCTTTCTTT
TRBV2	TRBJ2-7	-	-	CASSGTWGFRGAGESEQYF	TGTGCCAGCAGTGGGACATGGGGGTTCCGGGGGGCTGGCGAGAGCGAGCAGTACTTC
TRBV30	TRBJ1-1	-	TRBD1	CAWKIQTGGYGTEAFF	TGTGCCTGGAAGATTCAGACAGGGGGCTATGGCACTGAAGCTTTCTTT
TRBV27	TRBJ2-1	-	TRBD1	CASEDRETYNEQFF	TGTGCCAGCGAAGACAGGGAAACCTACAATGAGCAGTTCTTC
TRBV6-1	TRBJ2-4	-	TRBD2	CASSALAGLAKNIQYF	TGTGCCAGCAGTGCACTAGCGGGACTAGCCAAAAACATTCAGTACTTC
TRBV1	TRBJ2-7	-	-	CTSSQDRLAQFPEQYF	TGCACCAGCAGCCAAGACCGACTAGCTCAGTTCCCCGAGCAGTACTTC